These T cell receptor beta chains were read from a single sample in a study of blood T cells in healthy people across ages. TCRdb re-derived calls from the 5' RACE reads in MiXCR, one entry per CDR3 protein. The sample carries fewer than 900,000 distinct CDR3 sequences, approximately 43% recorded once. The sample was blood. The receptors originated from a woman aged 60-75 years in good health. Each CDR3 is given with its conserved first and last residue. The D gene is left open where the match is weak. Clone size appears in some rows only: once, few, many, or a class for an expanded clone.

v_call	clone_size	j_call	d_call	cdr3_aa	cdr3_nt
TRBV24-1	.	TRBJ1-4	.	CATSDPGEGNEKLFF	TGTGCCACCAGTGACCCAGGGGAGGGTAATGAAAAACTGTTTTTT
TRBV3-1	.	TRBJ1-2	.	CASSPWDTVIANYGYTF	TGTGCCAGCAGCCCTTGGGACACGGTCATAGCTAACTATGGCTACACCTTC
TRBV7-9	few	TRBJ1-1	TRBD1	CASSADRGNTEAFF	TGTGCCAGCAGCGCCGACAGGGGGAACACTGAAGCTTTCTTT
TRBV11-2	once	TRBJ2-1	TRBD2	CASSLGPSGGFYNEQFF	TGTGCCAGCAGCTTAGGGCCTAGCGGGGGGTTTTACAATGAGCAGTTCTTC
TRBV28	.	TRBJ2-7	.	CASSLPGHLLYNEQYF	TGTGCCAGCAGCCTCCCCGGCCATCTCCTATACAATGAGCAGTACTTC
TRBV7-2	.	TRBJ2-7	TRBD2	CASSFMTSGRSEQYF	TGTGCCAGCAGCTTTATGACTAGCGGGAGATCCGAGCAGTACTTC
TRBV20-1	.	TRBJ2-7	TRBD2	CSALREAYEQYF	TGCAGTGCCTTGCGGGAGGCTTACGAGCAGTACTTC
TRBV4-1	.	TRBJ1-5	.	CASSRDPGNQPQHF	TGCGCCAGCAGCCGCGACCCAGGTAATCAGCCCCAGCATTTT
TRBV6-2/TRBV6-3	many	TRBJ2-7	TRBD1	CASTNPGTGRFQQYF	TGTGCCAGCACCAATCCCGGGACAGGCCGTTTTCAGCAGTACTTC
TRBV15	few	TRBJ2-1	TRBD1	CATSRDRGTYNEQFF	TGTGCCACCAGCAGGGACAGGGGAACCTACAATGAGCAGTTCTTC
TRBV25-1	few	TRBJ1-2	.	CASSLQGMQEYGYTF	TGTGCCAGCAGCCTTCAGGGTATGCAGGAATATGGCTACACCTTC
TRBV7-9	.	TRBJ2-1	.	CASSARVGSGEQFF	TGTGCCAGCAGCGCCCGGGTTGGTTCGGGTGAGCAGTTCTTC
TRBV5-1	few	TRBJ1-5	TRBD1	CASSREGAGNQPQHF	TGCGCCAGCAGTCGGGAGGGGGCTGGCAATCAGCCCCAGCATTTT
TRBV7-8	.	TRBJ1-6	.	CASSLDSSYNSPLHF	TGTGCCAGCAGCTTAGATAGCTCCTATAATTCACCCCTCCACTTT
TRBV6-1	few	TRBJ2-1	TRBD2	CASIHGVAASGMPDNEQFF	TGTGCCAGCATCCATGGAGTGGCGGCTAGCGGGATGCCGGACAATGAGCAGTTCTTC
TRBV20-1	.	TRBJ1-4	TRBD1	CSAGGQGRDSANEKLFF	TGCAGTGCCGGAGGACAGGGACGAGACTCGGCTAATGAAAAACTGTTTTTT
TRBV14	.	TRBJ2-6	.	CASSQFSTGSGANVLTF	TGTGCCAGCAGTCAATTCAGTACGGGCTCTGGGGCCAACGTCCTGACTTTC
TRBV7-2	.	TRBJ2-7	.	CASSPRPPPYEQYF	TGTGCCAGCAGCCCACGCCCCCCACCATACGAGCAGTACTTC
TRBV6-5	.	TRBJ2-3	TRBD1	CASSFDRAHADTQYF	TGTGCCAGCAGTTTTGACAGGGCTCACGCGGATACGCAGTATTTT
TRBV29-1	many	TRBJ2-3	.	CSVEGSSTDTQYF	TGCAGCGTTGAAGGTTCGTCCACAGATACGCAGTATTTT
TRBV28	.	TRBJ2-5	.	CASSLRTYIQETQYF	TGTGCCAGCAGCCTCCGGACTTATATCCAAGAGACCCAGTACTTC
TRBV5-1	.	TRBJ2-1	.	CASSLATVRNEQFF	TGCGCCAGCAGCTTGGCTACGGTAAGGAATGAGCAGTTCTTC
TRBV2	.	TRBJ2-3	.	CASSDPWTVTDTQYF	TGTGCCAGCAGTGATCCCTGGACAGTCACAGATACGCAGTATTTT
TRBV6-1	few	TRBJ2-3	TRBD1	CASIDGTALGDTQYF	TGTGCCAGCATTGATGGGACAGCCCTCGGAGATACGCAGTATTTT
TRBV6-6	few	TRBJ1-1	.	CASRPTNREHTEAFF	TGTGCCAGCAGACCTACGAACAGGGAACACACTGAAGCTTTCTTT
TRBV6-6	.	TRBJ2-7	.	CASKEGGGGRREQYF	TGTGCCAGCAAAGAGGGAGGGGGAGGACGCCGCGAGCAGTACTTC
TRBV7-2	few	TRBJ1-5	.	CASSFGQIPNQPQHF	TGTGCCAGCAGCTTCGGACAGATTCCCAATCAGCCCCAGCATTTT
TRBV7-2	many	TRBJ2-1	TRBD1	CASSAIRDRDYNEQFF	TGTGCCAGCAGCGCAATCCGGGACAGGGATTACAATGAGCAGTTCTTC
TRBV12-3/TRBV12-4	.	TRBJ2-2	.	CASSPGGGGELFF	TGTGCCAGCAGCCCAGGGGGAGGCGGGGAGCTGTTTTTT
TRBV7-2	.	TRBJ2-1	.	CASSLAGNYNEQFF	TGTGCCAGCAGCTTAGCCGGGAACTACAATGAGCAGTTCTTC
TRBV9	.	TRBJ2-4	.	CASSVASGPTIQYF	TGTGCCAGCAGCGTAGCAAGCGGCCCAACCATTCAGTACTTC
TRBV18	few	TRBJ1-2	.	CASSPLMREVLTKGYTF	TGTGCCAGCTCACCACTTATGAGGGAGGTACTGACGAAGGGCTACACCTTC
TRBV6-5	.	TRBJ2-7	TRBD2	CASSDSGLADYEQYF	TGTGCCAGCAGCGACTCGGGACTAGCGGATTACGAGCAGTACTTC
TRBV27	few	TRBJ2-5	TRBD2	CASSLAGAKETQYF	TGTGCCAGCAGTCTAGCGGGAGCCAAAGAGACCCAGTACTTC
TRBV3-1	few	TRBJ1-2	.	CASSQGGLPNYGYTF	TGTGCCAGCAGCCAAGGGGGTCTTCCTAACTATGGCTACACCTTC
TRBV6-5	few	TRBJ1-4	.	CASSPQEATNEKLFF	TGTGCCAGCAGTCCCCAGGAGGCAACTAATGAAAAACTGTTTTTT
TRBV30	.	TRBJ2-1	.	CAWSAAGASYNEQFF	TGTGCCTGGAGTGCTGCGGGGGCCTCCTACAATGAGCAGTTCTTC
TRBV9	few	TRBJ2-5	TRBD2	CASSPLAGKGETQYF	TGTGCCAGCAGCCCCCTAGCGGGGAAGGGGGAGACCCAGTACTTC
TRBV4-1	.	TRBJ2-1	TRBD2	CASSPYQSGAYNEQFF	TGCGCCAGCAGCCCCTATCAGAGCGGGGCTTACAATGAGCAGTTCTTC
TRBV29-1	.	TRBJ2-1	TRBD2	CSVESKSGVYNEQFF	TGCAGCGTTGAGTCCAAGAGCGGGGTCTACAATGAGCAGTTCTTC
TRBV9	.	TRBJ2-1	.	CASSVGGDPYNEQFF	TGTGCCAGCAGCGTAGGCGGGGACCCCTACAATGAGCAGTTCTTC
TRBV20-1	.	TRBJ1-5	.	CSARGREAQPQHF	TGCAGTGCCCGCGGGCGTGAGGCTCAGCCCCAGCATTTT
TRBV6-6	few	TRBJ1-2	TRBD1	CASSQTGQGNYGYTF	TGTGCCAGCAGCCAAACCGGACAGGGCAACTATGGCTACACCTTC
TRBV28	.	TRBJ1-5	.	CASNEGNQPQHF	TGTGCCAGCAATGAGGGGAATCAGCCCCAGCATTTT
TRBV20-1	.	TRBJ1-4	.	CSARTIEEKLFF	TGCAGTGCTAGAACCATCGAGGAAAAACTGTTTTTT
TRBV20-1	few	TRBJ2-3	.	CSAPRDTQYF	TGCAGTGCTCCTAGGGATACGCAGTATTTT
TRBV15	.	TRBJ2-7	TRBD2	CATSRADRGRAYEQYF	TGTGCCACCAGCAGAGCGGATCGGGGGAGGGCCTACGAGCAGTACTTC
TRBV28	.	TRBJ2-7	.	CASSSPTGRWSYEQYF	TGTGCCAGCAGTTCCCCGACAGGAAGGTGGAGCTACGAGCAGTACTTC